These 26 T cell receptor beta chains were all obtained from the same sample, sequenced in a study of blood T cell repertoires in COVID-19. The table came from immunoSEQ multiplex PCR; TCRdb's copy has only in-frame clones and leaves some out. The data contain 450,000 to 500,000 clones, 70% to 90% of them singletons. The sample taken for sequencing was PBMCs or T cells enriched from blood (not recorded which). The source is an older woman who had recovered from COVID-19.

The chain couples TRBV10-1 to TRBJ2-3; TRBD1 might be the D (6 bases). CDR1 WNHNN and CDR2 SYGVQD come from the germline V gene (reference sequence). Between the trimmed V and J ends, which lost 4 bases and 5 bases, there was a span of 13 bases. CDR3 size: 14 residues. The CDR3 DNA sequence: TGCGCCAGCAGTGGGGCAGGGGATATAGATACGCAGTATTTT. Translating gives CASSGAGDIDTQYF.

The chain is built from TRBV5-1 and TRBJ2-2; 7 bases agree with TRBD1. This CDR3 has 16 amino acids. Germline-derived CDR1 and CDR2 are SGHRS and YFSETQ. J gave up 1 base and V 4 bases, and 7 bases lay outside the gene matches. The CDR3 protein is CASSLGRTGNTGELFF. The CDR3 region has the DNA TGCGCCAGCAGCCTTGGTAGGACAGGGAACACCGGGGAGCTGTTTTTT. Together with reference TRBV5-1 and TRBJ2-2, the CDR3 gives the full variable domain: KAGVTQTPRYLIKTRGQQVTLSCSPISGHRSVSWYQQTPGQGLQFLFEYFSETQRNKGNFPGRFSGRQFSNSRSEMNVSTLELGDSALYLCASSLGRTGNTGELFFGEGSRLTVL.

V and J are TRBV3-1 (or the pseudogene TRBV3-2) and TRBJ2-2; 8 bases match TRBD2. This CDR3 is 15 amino acids long. Looked up from germline, CDR1 is LGHDT and CDR2 is YNNKEL (reference sequence). The junction had 6 bases not matched to a gene; V was cut back by 2 bases and J by 7 bases. The chain's CDR3 is CASSQTGGPGGELFF. As DNA, the CDR3 is TGTGCCAGCAGCCAAACGGGGGGGCCTGGCGGGGAGCTGTTTTTT.

CDR3 DNA sequence: TGTGCCAGCAGCTTAGTGGGACAGGGACTCTACGAGCAGTACTTC. It yields the protein CASSLVGQGLYEQYF. The rearrangement links TRBV7-9 to TRBJ2-7; 9 nucleotides agree with TRBD1. The CDR3 loop spans 15 amino acids. CDR1 and CDR2 from the germline V gene are SEHNR and FQNEAQ (reference sequence). V shed 1 base and J 3 bases; nucleotides not matched to a gene: 4.

V gene TRBV4-1 combines with J gene TRBJ1-2; possibly TRBD1 for D (5 bases). V lost 1 base and J 4 bases, leaving 19 bases between the germline ends. Germline-derived CDR1 and CDR2 are MGHRA and YSYEKL. This CDR3 is 17 amino acids long. The CDR3 here is CASSQAFREQETYGYTF. CDR3 in DNA: TGCGCCAGCAGCCAAGCGTTTAGGGAACAGGAGACCTATGGCTACACCTTC.

The chain uses TRBV6-5 and TRBJ1-1; 11 bases fit TRBD1. The CDR3 spans 15 residues. CDR1 is MNHEY and CDR2 is SVGAGI in the germline V gene. The trim removed 7 bases at V and 0 bases at J, leaving 4 bases unmatched. As DNA, the CDR3 is TGTGCCAGCACCGGACAGGGGGCGGTGAACACTGAAGCTTTCTTT. It codes for CASTGQGAVNTEAFF.

The J gene is TRBJ1-2, the V gene TRBV2; D unresolved. V was pared by 3 bases and J by 6 bases, with 8 bases between. Germline V lookup: CDR1 SNHLY, CDR2 FYNNEI. CDR3 length: 12 amino acids. The chain's CDR3 is CASSDHFDGYTF. In nucleotides, the CDR3 is TGTGCCAGCAGTGACCACTTTGATGGCTACACCTTC.

CDR3 protein: CASKESSYNSPLHF. In DNA form, the CDR3 reads TGTGCCAGCAAAGAGAGCTCCTATAATTCACCCCTCCACTTT. The genes are TRBV2 and TRBJ1-6; D unclear. Germline CDR1 SNHLY, CDR2 FYNNEI. The V end lost 7 bases, the J end lost 0 bases, and 7 bases lay between the germline ends. The CDR3 covers 14 residues.

The V call is TRBV7-8, the J call TRBJ2-7; no firm D call. V lost 1 base, J lost 0 bases, and 10 bases lay in between. The CDR3 has 15 residues. CDR1 is SGHVS, CDR2 FQNEAQ, per germline. The CDR3 sequence is CASSLGVGSSYEQYF. In DNA, the CDR3 is TGTGCCAGCAGCTTAGGGGTGGGCAGCTCCTACGAGCAGTACTTC.

CDR3 in amino acids: CASSVDGGGRDTQYF. DNA for the CDR3: TGTGCCAGCAGCGTAGATGGCGGGGGACGGGATACGCAGTATTTT. V is TRBV9 and J is TRBJ2-3; 7 positions match TRBD2. V gave up 0 bases and J gave up 6 bases; unmatched junction bases: 7. The germline V gene has CDR1 SGDLS and CDR2 YYNGEE. The CDR3 extends over 15 amino acids. The complete variable domain, with remaining parts taken from reference TRBV9 and TRBJ2-3, reads DSGVTQTPKHLITATGQRVTLRCSPRSGDLSVYWYQQSLDQGLQFLIQYYNGEERAKGNILERFSAQQFPDLHSELNLSSLELGDSALYFCASSVDGGGRDTQYFGPGTRLTVL.

V gene TRBV5-1 combines with J gene TRBJ1-6; the D is unclear. CDR1 and CDR2 from the germline V gene are SGHRS and YFSETQ. CDR3 size: 13 residues. With 0 bases removed from V and 8 bases from J, the gap between germline ends came to 6 bases. In DNA form, the CDR3 reads TGCGCCAGCAGCTTGGAGCAATATTCACCCCTCCACTTT. Residues: CASSLEQYSPLHF.

The chain links TRBV30 to TRBJ1-2, with TRBD1 matching 9 bases. J was trimmed by 13 bases and V by 5 bases; bases with no gene match: 14. In germline, CDR1 is GTSNPN, CDR2 SVGIG (reference sequence). This CDR3 is 13 amino acids long. CDR3 sequence reads: CAWSDRGPRRVTF. The CDR3 region has the DNA TGTGCCTGGTCGGACAGGGGCCCCCGTCGTGTCACCTTC. Complete variable domain (other parts from reference TRBV30 and TRBJ1-2): SQTIHQWPATLVQPVGSPLSLECTVEGTSNPNLYWYRQAAGRGLQLLFYSVGIGQISSEVPQNLSASRPQDRQFILSSKKLLLSDSGFYLCAWSDRGPRRVTFGSGTRLTVV.

This chain joins TRBV18 and TRBJ2-7; 9 bases agree with TRBD1. Losses at the gene ends were 6 bases for V and 1 base for J; bases not matched to a gene: 4. Per germline, CDR1 KGHSH and CDR2 LQKENI. CDR3 length: 14 residues. For the CDR3, the DNA is TGTGCCAGCTCGGGGGACAGGGCGTCCTACGAGCAGTACGTC. The encoded protein is CASSGDRASYEQYV.

The chain recombines TRBV27 with TRBJ2-7; 10 positions match TRBD1. This CDR3 spans 15 amino acids. The germline gives CDR1 MNHEY, CDR2 SMNVEV (reference sequence). V was clipped by 5 bases and J by 3 bases; unmatched bases: 7. CDR3 DNA: TGTGCCAGCAGTCACCGGGACAGGGGATGCTACGAGCAGTACGTC. Encoded protein: CASSHRDRGCYEQYV.

The rearrangement joins TRBV19 to TRBJ1-2; 7 bases map to TRBD1. Per the germline V gene, CDR1 is LNHDA and CDR2 is SQIVND (reference sequence). This CDR3 has 13 amino acids. The V gene end was trimmed by 7 bases and the J gene end by 4 bases; junction bases not matched to a gene: 6. The CDR3 DNA reads TGTGCCAGTAAACCGACAGGGCTCTATGGCTACACCTTC. Its translation: CASKPTGLYGYTF.

The gene calls are TRBV4-1 and TRBJ1-4, with a possible D match to TRBD1 (5 bases). V lost 4 bases and J lost 4, with 16 bases in between. Germline CDR1 reads MGHRA; CDR2 reads YSYEKL. This CDR3 is 16 amino acids long. The chain's CDR3 is CASSRYSGPFNEKLFF. Here the CDR3 DNA reads TGCGCCAGCAGCCGGTACTCAGGGCCGTTTAATGAAAAACTGTTTTTT.

V gene TRBV23-1 combines with J gene TRBJ2-5; 7 bases align to TRBD1. TRBV23-1 is classed as an ORF, of uncertain function. Trimming removed 6 bases from V and 4 bases from J; junction bases left unmatched: 11. The CDR3 has 15 residues. CDR3 protein: CASSPRERGRETQYF. The CDR3 DNA sequence: TGCGCCAGCAGCCCCAGGGAGAGGGGGCGAGAGACCCAGTACTTC.

The J gene is TRBJ2-1, the V gene TRBV5-5; 8 positions agree with TRBD1. The CDR3 is made up of 14 amino acids. Germline lookup yields CDR1 SGHKS and CDR2 YYEKEE (reference sequence). Trimming removed 8 bases from V and 1 base from J; junction bases left unmatched: 5. The chain's CDR3 is CASAGTGSYNEQFF. The CDR3 DNA sequence: TGTGCCAGTGCCGGGACAGGTTCCTACAATGAGCAGTTCTTC. Looking up the rest from reference TRBV5-5 and TRBJ2-1 gives the full variable domain: DAGVTQSPTHLIKTRGQQVTLRCSPISGHKSVSWYQQVLGQGPQFIFQYYEKEERGRGNFPDRFSARQFPNYSSELNVNALLLGDSALYLCASAGTGSYNEQFFGPGTRLTVL.

The rearrangement uses TRBV11-3 and TRBJ2-2; D ambiguous. The V and J ends lost 4 bases and 2 bases respectively, with 2 bases between them. Germline V CDR1 and CDR2: SGHNT, YENEEA. CDR3 length equals 12 residues. This CDR3 reads CASSSNTGELFF. DNA for the CDR3: TGTGCCAGCAGCTCTAACACCGGGGAGCTGTTTTTT.

The V gene is TRBV27, the J gene TRBJ1-2, with 7 bases identical to TRBD1. Germline values: CDR1 MNHEY, CDR2 SMNVEV (reference sequence). There are 14 residues in the CDR3. With 0 bases clipped from V and 4 bases from J, the junction kept 2 bases outside the gene matches. The CDR3 region is CASSLSAGGYGYTF. Here the CDR3 DNA reads TGTGCCAGCAGTTTATCAGCAGGGGGCTATGGCTACACCTTC.

The gene calls are TRBV18 and TRBJ2-3; 8 positions match TRBD2. This CDR3 spans 15 amino acids. Germline V gene data show CDR1 as KGHSH and CDR2 as LQKENI. With 3 bases clipped from V and 0 bases from J, the junction kept 2 bases outside the gene matches. The CDR3 region is CASSPREGSTDTQYF. The CDR3, as DNA: TGTGCCAGCTCACCCCGGGAGGGGAGCACAGATACGCAGTATTTT.

This clone has just a few counts. The rearrangement links TRBV10-1 to TRBJ1-1; possibly TRBD1 for D (5 bases). V was trimmed by 2 bases and J by 8 bases, leaving 12 bases between them. CDR3 size: 13 residues. The V gene's germline CDR1 is WNHNN and CDR2 SYGVQD (reference sequence). The CDR3: CASSEVAGDEAFF. The CDR3 DNA reads as TGCGCCAGCAGTGAGGTCGCGGGGGACGAAGCTTTCTTT.

The chain couples TRBV27 to TRBJ2-1; 9 bases match TRBD2. CDR3 length equals 14 residues. Germline-derived CDR1 and CDR2 are MNHEY and SMNVEV (reference sequence). V dropped 7 bases and J dropped 10; count of bases not matched to a gene: 11. The CDR3 is CASTRLSGGLEQFF. The DNA of the CDR3 is TGTGCCAGCACCCGCCTTAGCGGGGGCTTGGAGCAGTTCTTC.

V and J are TRBV2 and TRBJ1-6, with 7 nucleotides matching TRBD1. V lost 5 bases, J lost 4 bases, and 8 bases stayed unmatched. This CDR3 is 16 amino acids long. Germline CDR1 reads SNHLY; CDR2 reads FYNNEI. In nucleotides, the CDR3 is TGTGCCAGCAGTCGGGACAGACCCTCGTATAATTCACCCCTCCACTTT. Translated: CASSRDRPSYNSPLHF.

The chain employs TRBV11-3 and TRBJ2-2; 9 positions agree with TRBD1. Looked up from germline, CDR1 is SGHNT and CDR2 is YENEEA. The CDR3 loop spans 14 amino acids. V was pared by 6 bases and J by 5 bases, with 4 bases of the junction left unmatched. DNA for the CDR3: TGTGCCAGCAGGACCGGGACAGGGACCGGGGAGCTGTTTTTT. Protein: CASRTGTGTGELFF.

The chain combines TRBV6-1 with TRBJ2-7, with 11 bases fitting TRBD1. The CDR3 length is 16 residues. The germline gives CDR1 MNHNS, CDR2 SASEGT. Unmatched junction bases numbered 5, after V lost 1 base and J lost 3 bases. The CDR3 loop is CASSEGRGQGDYEQYF. The CDR3 DNA sequence: TGTGCCAGCAGTGAAGGCAGGGGACAGGGGGACTACGAGCAGTACTTC.